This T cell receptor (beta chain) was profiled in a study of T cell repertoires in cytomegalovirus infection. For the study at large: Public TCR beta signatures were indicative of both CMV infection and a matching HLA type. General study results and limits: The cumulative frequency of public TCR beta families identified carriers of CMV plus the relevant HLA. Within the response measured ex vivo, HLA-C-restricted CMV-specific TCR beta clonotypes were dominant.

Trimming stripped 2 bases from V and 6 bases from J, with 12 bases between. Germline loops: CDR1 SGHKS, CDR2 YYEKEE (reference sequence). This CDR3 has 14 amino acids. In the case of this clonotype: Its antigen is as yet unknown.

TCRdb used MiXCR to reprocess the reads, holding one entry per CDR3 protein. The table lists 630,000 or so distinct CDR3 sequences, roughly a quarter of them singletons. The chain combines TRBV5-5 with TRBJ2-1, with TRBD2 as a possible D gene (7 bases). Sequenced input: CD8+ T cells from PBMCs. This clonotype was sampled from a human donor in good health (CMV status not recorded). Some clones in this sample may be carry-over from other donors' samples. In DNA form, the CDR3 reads TGTGCCAGCAGCTTCCGGGGGGCCTTCAATGAGCAGTTCTTC. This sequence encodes CASSFRGAFNEQFF.